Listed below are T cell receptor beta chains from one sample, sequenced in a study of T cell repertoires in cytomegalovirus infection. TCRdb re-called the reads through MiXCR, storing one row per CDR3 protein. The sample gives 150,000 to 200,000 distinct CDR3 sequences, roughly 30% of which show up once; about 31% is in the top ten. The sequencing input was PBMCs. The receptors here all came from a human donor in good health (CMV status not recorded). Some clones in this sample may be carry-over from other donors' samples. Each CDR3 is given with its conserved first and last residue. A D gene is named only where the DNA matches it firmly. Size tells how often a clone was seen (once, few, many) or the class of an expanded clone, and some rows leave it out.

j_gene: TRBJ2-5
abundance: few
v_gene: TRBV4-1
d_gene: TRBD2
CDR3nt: TGCGCCAGCAGCCAAGATCCAGCGGGGGCCGTTAGTAATCAAGAGACCCAGTACTTC
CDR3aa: CASSQDPAGAVSNQETQYF

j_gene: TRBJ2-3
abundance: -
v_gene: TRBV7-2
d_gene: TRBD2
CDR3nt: TGTGCCAGCAGCTTAGAATGGACTAGCCTATCAGATACGCAGTATTTT
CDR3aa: CASSLEWTSLSDTQYF

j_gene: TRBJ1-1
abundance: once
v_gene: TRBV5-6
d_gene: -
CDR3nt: TGTGCCAGCAGCCCTGTCTCAGGTTCGAACACTGAAGCTTTCTTT
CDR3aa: CASSPVSGSNTEAFF

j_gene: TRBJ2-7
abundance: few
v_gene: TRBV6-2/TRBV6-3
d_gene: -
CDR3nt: TGTGCCAGCAGTTATTCCGGACCGATTAGCCCCTACGAGCAGTACTTC
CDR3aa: CASSYSGPISPYEQYF

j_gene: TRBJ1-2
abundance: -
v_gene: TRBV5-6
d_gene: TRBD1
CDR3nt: TGTGCCAGCAGCCAAACCCTGGGACAGGGCGTCTATGGCTACACCTTC
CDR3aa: CASSQTLGQGVYGYTF

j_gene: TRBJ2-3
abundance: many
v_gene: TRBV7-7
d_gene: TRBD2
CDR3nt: TGTGCTAGCAGTCCCAGCGGGGGGGTCACAGATACGCAGTATTTT
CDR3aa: CASSPSGGVTDTQYF

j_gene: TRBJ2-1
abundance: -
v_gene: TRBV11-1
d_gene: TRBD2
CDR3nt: TGTGCCAGCAGCTGGACTAGCGGGGATTACAATGAGCAGTTCTTC
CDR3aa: CASSWTSGDYNEQFF

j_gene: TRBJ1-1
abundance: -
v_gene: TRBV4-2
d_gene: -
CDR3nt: TGTGCCAGCAGCCAAGATCTGGGGACTGAAGCTTTCTTT
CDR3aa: CASSQDLGTEAFF

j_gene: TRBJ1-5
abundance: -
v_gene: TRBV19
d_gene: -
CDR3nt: TGTGCCAGTAGTCGTGCGAGCTATCAGCCCCAGCATTTT
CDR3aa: CASSRASYQPQHF

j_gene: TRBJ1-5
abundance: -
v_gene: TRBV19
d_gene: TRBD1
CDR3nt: TGTGCCAGTAGTATTGGGACAGATACTCACCTAAATCAGCCCCAGCATTTT
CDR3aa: CASSIGTDTHLNQPQHF

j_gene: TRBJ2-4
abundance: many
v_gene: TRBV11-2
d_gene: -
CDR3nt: TGTGCCAGCAGCTTTGGATCGGGCAAAAACATTCAGTACTTC
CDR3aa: CASSFGSGKNIQYF

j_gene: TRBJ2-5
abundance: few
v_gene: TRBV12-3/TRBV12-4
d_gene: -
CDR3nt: TGTGCCAGCACGTCCTTGGGGATCCAAGAGACCCAGTACTTC
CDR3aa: CASTSLGIQETQYF

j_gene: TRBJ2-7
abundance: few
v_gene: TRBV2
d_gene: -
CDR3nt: TGTGCCAGCAGTGAAGGGTCCGGGGGTACCTCCTACGAGCAGTACTTC
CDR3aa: CASSEGSGGTSYEQYF

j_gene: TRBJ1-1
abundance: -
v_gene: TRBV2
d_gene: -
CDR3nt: TGTGCCAGCAGTATCGGAGTTGGGGAAGCTTTCTTT
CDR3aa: CASSIGVGEAFF

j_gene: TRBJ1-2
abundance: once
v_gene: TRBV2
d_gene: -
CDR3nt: TGTGCCAGCAGATACCCACTCGCGGGAGGTGGCTACACCTTC
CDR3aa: CASRYPLAGGGYTF

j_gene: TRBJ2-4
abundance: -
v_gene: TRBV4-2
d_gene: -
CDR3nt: TGTGCCAGCAGCCAAGGCGGACCCAAAAACATTCAGTACTTC
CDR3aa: CASSQGGPKNIQYF

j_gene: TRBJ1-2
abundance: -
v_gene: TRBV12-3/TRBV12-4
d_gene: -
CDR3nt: TGTGCCAGCACCGTCCAGGGGCCAAAGGGCGCTGGCTACACCTTC
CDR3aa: CASTVQGPKGAGYTF

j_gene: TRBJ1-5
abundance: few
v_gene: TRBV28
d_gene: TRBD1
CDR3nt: TGTGCCAGCAGTTTATTTCAAATCCGGGACAGGGGGTACCAGCCCCAGCATTTT
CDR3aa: CASSLFQIRDRGYQPQHF

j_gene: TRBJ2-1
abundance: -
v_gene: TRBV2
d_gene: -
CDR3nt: TGTGCCACCCTCCACGGAGGGGCCTACAATGAGCAGTTCTTC
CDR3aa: CATLHGGAYNEQFF

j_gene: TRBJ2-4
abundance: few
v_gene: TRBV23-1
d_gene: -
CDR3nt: TGCGCCAGCAGTCAAGTGCTGAGGGAGGCCAAAAACATTCAGTACTTC
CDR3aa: CASSQVLREAKNIQYF

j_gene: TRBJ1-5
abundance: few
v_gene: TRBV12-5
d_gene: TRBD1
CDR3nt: TGTGCTAGTGCCAAAACCGGGACAGGTTACGGACAGCCCCAGCATTTT
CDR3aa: CASAKTGTGYGQPQHF

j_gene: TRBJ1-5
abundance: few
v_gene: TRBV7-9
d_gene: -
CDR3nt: TGTGCCAGCAGCTTAGATGCGGAATTCAATCAGCCCCAGCATTTT
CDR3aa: CASSLDAEFNQPQHF

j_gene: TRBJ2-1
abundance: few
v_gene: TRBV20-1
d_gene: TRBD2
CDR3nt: TGCAGTGCTAGAGATCCACGGCTAGCGGGGAATGAGCAGTTCTTC
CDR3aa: CSARDPRLAGNEQFF

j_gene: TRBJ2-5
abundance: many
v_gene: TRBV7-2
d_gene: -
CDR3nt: TGTGCCAGCAGCTTCGACTCCAACCAAGAGACCCAGTACTTC
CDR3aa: CASSFDSNQETQYF

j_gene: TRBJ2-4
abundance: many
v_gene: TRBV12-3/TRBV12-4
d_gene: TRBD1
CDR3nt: TGTGCCAGCAGTGAAGACAGGGTAAAAAACATTCAGTACTTC
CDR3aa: CASSEDRVKNIQYF

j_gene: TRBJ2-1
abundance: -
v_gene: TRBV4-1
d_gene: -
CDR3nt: TGCGCCAGCAGCCAAGATCCGGGGCAGGACCTCTACAATGAGCAGTTCTTC
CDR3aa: CASSQDPGQDLYNEQFF

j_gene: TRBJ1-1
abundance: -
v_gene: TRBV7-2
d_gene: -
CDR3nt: TGTGCCAGCAGCTTTGGAGGGGTGGTCACTGAAGCTTTCTTT
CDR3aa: CASSFGGVVTEAFF

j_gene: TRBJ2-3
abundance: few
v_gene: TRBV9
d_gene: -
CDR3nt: TGTGCCAGCAGCTCACAGTCGGGGGATGGAGATACGCAGTATTTT
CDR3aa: CASSSQSGDGDTQYF

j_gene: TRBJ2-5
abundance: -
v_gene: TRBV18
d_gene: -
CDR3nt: TGTGCCAGCTCACCTCCCACCGAAGAGACCCAGTACTTC
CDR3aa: CASSPPTEETQYF

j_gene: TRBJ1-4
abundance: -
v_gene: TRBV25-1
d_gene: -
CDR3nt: TGTGCCAGCAGTGAGGTTCTAACTAATGAAAAACTGTTTTTT
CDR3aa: CASSEVLTNEKLFF

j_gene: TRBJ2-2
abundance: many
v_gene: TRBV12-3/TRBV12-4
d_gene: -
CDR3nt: TGTGCCAGCAGTCCCGACAGGAACACCGGGGAGCTGTTTTTT
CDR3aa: CASSPDRNTGELFF

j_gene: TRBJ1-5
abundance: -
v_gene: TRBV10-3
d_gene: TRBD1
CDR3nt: TGTGCCATCAGTGGGGACAGAGCGGGACAGCCCCAGCATTTT
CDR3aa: CAISGDRAGQPQHF

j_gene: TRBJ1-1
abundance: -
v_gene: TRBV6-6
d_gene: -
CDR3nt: TGTGCCAGCAGTCAAGACACCTTGAACACTGAAGCTTTCTTT
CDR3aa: CASSQDTLNTEAFF

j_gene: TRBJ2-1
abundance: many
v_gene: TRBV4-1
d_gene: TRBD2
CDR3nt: TGCGCCAGCAGCCAAGGACTAGCGGGGGGCCCCCCAGAGCAGTTCTTC
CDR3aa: CASSQGLAGGPPEQFF

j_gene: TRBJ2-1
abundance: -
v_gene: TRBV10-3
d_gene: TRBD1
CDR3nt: TGTGCCATCAGTCCGGGACAGGGGGTTAATGAGCAGTTCTTC
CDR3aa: CAISPGQGVNEQFF

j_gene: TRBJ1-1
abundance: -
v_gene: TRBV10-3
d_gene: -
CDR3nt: TGTGCCATCAGGCCCCACAGGGAGACGAACACTGAAGCTTTCTTT
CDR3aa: CAIRPHRETNTEAFF

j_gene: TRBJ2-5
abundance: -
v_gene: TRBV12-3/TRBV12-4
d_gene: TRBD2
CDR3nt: TGTGCCAGCAGTTTAGCACGCGGGGGGTCCATGGACTTC
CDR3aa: CASSLARGGSMDF

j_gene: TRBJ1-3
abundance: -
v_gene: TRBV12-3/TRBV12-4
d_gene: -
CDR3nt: TGTGCCAGCAGTTTTTGGGGCGCGACAGGAAACACCATATATTTT
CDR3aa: CASSFWGATGNTIYF

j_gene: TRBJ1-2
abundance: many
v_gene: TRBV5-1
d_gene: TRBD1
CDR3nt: TGCGCCAGCAGCTTGGGACAGGGGAACTATGGCTACACCTTC
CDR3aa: CASSLGQGNYGYTF

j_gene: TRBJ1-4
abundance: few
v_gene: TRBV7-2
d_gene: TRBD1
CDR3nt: TGTGCCAGCAGCCCGCGACAGGGTTTTAATGAAAAACTGTTTTTT
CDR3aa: CASSPRQGFNEKLFF

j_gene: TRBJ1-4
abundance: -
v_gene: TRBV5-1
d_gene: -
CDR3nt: TGCGCCAGCAGCTTGAACCCGGGGAATGAAAAACTGTTTTTT
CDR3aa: CASSLNPGNEKLFF

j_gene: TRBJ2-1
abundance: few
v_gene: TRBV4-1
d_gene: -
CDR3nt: TGCGCCAGCAGCCGAGAGGGTGGGAGCCCCAGGAACAATGAGCAGTTCTTC
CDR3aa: CASSREGGSPRNNEQFF

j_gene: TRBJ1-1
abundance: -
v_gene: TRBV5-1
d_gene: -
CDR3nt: TGCGCCAGCAGCTTACTACCGGCAGGCGAGGACACTGAAGCTTTCTTT
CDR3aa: CASSLLPAGEDTEAFF

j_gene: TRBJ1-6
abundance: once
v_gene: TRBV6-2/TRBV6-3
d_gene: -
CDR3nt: TGTGCCAGCAGTTACGTCAGTTCTTATTCACCCCTCCACTTT
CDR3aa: CASSYVSSYSPLHF

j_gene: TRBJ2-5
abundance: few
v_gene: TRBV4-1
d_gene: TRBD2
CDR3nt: TGCGCCAGCAGCCAGTCCGGGACTAGTAAGGAGACCCAGTACTTC
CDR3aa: CASSQSGTSKETQYF

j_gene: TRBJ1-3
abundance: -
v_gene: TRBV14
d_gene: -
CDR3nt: TGTGCCAGCAGCCAAGTGGACACCATATATTTT
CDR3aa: CASSQVDTIYF